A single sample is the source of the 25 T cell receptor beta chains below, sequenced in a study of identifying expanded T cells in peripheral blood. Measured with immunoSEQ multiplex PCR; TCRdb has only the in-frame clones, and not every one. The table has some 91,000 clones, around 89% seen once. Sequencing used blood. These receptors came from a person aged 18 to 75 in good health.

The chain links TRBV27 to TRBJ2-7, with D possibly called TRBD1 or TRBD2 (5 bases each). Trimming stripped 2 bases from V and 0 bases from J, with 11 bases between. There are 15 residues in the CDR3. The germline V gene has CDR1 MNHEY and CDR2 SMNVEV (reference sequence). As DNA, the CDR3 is TGTGCCAGCAGTTTAGGGGACCCGGGCTCCTACGAGCAGTACTTC. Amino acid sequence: CASSLGDPGSYEQYF.

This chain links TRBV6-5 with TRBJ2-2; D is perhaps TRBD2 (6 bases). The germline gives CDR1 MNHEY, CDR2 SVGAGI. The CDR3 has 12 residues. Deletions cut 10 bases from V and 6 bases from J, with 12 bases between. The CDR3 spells CAIGTGAGELFF. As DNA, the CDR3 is TGTGCCATCGGGACGGGGGCCGGGGAGCTGTTTTTT.

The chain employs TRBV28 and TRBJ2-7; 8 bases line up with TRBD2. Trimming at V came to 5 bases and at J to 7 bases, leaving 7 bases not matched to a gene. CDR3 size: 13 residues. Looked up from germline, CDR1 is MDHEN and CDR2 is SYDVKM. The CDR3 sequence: CASSPPGGKEQYF. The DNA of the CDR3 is TGTGCCAGCAGTCCCCCGGGGGGGAAAGAGCAGTACTTC. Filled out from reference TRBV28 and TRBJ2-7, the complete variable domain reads DVKVTQSSRYLVKRTGEKVFLECVQDMDHENMFWYRQDPGLGLRLIYFSYDVKMKEKGDIPEGYSVSREKKERFSLILESASTNQTSMYLCASSPPGGKEQYFGPGTRLTVT.

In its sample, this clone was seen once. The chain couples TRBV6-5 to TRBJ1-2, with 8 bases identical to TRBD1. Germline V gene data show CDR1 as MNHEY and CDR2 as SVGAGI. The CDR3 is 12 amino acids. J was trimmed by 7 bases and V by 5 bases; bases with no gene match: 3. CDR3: CASSRGQGGYTF. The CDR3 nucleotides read TGTGCCAGCAGTCGAGGACAGGGTGGCTACACCTTC.

The CDR3 nucleotides read TGTGCCAGCAGCGTAGCTGCTAGCGGGGATACCCTAGCCAAAAACATTCAGTACTTC. Translating it yields CASSVAASGDTLAKNIQYF. The chain couples TRBV9 to TRBJ2-4, with 9 nucleotides matching TRBD2. The CDR3 is 19 amino acids. Trimming at V came to 0 bases and at J to 0 bases, leaving 10 bases not matched to a gene. The germline CDR1 and CDR2 sequences are SGDLS and YYNGEE.

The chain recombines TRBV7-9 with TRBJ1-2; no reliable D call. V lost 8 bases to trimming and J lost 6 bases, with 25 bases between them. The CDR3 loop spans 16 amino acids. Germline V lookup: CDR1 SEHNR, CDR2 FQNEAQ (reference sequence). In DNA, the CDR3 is TGTGCCAGCCGACTCGGATCCGGCCTTCTCAAGGATGGCTACACCTTC. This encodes CASRLGSGLLKDGYTF.

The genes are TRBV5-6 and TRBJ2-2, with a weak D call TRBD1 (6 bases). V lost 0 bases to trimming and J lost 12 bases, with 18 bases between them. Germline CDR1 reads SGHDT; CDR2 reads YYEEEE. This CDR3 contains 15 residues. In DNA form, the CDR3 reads TGTGCCAGCAGCTTGGTATCCGCCGCTTGGGGGCAGCTGTTTTTT. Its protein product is CASSLVSAAWGQLFF.

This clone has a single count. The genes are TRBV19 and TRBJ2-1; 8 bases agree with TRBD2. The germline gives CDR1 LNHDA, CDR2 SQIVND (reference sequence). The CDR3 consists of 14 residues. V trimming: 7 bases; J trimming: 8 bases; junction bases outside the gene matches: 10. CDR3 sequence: CASTSSGIEDEQFF. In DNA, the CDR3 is TGTGCCAGTACTAGTAGCGGGATAGAGGATGAGCAGTTCTTC.

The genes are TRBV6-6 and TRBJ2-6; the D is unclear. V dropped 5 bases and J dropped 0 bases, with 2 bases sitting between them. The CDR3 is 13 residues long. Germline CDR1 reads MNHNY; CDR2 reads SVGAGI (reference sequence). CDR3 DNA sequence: TGTGCCAGCAGTAGCTCTGGGGCCAACGTCCTGACTTTC. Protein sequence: CASSSSGANVLTF.

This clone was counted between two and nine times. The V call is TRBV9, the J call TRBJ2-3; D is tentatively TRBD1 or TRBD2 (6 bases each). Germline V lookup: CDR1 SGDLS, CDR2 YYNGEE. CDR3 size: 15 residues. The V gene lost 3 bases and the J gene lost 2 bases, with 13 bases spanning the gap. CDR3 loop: CASSDGGHTTDTQYF. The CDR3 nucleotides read TGTGCCAGCAGCGACGGGGGACACACCACAGATACGCAGTATTTT.

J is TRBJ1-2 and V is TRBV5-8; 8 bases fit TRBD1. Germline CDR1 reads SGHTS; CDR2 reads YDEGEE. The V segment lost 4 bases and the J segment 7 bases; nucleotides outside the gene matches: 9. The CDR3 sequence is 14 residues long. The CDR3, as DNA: TGTGCCAGCAGCCTGGACAGGGCTGGGGCTGGCTACACCTTC. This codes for CASSLDRAGAGYTF.

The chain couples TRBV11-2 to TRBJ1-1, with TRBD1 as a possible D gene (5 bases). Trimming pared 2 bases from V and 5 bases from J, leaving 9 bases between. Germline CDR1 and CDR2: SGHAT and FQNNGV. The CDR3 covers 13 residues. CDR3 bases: TGTGCCAGCAGCTTACAGGGAGGGACTGAAGCTTTCTTT. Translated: CASSLQGGTEAFF.

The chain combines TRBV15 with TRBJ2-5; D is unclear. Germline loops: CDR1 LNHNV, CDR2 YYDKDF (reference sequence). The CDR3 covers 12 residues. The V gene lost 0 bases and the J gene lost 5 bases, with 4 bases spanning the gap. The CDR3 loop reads CATSRDRETQYF. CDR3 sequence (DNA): TGTGCCACCAGCAGAGACAGGGAGACCCAGTACTTC.

Here the CDR3 DNA reads TGCGCCAGCAGCTTGATGGCAGGGAAACACACTGAAGCTTTCTTT. Protein: CASSLMAGKHTEAFF. The rearrangement uses TRBV5-1 and TRBJ1-1, with D perhaps TRBD1 (5 bases). Germline V gene sequence: CDR1 SGHRS, CDR2 YFSETQ. The V end was cut by 1 base, the J end by 3 bases, with 13 bases between. This CDR3 is 15 amino acids long.

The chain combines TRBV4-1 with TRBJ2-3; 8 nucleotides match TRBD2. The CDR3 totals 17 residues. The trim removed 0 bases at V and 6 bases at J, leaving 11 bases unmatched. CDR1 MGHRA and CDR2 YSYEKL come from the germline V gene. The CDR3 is CASSQDPPGGALDTQYF. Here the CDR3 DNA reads TGCGCCAGCAGCCAAGACCCCCCCGGGGGGGCCTTGGATACGCAGTATTTT.

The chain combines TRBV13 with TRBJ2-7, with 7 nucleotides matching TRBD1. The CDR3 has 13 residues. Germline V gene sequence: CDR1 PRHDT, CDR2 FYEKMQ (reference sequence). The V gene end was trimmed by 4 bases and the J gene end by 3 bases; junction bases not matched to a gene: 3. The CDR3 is CASSWRQGYEQYF. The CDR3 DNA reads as TGTGCCAGCAGCTGGCGACAGGGCTACGAGCAGTACTTC.

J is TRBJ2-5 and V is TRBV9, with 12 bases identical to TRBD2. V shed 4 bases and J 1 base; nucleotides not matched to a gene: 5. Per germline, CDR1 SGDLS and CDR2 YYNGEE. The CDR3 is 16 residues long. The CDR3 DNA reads TGTGCCAGCAGCCGGGGACTAGCGGGTCTCCAAGAGACCCAGTACTTC. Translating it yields CASSRGLAGLQETQYF. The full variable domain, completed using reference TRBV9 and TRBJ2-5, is DSGVTQTPKHLITATGQRVTLRCSPRSGDLSVYWYQQSLDQGLQFLIQYYNGEERAKGNILERFSAQQFPDLHSELNLSSLELGDSALYFCASSRGLAGLQETQYFGPGTRLLVL.

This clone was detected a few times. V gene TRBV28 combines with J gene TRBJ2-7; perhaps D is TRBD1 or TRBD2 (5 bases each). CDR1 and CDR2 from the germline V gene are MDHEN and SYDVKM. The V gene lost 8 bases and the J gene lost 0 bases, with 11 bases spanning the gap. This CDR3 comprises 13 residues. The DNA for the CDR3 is TGTGCCAGCGGCCGGGACCACTCCTACGAGCAGTACTTC. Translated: CASGRDHSYEQYF.

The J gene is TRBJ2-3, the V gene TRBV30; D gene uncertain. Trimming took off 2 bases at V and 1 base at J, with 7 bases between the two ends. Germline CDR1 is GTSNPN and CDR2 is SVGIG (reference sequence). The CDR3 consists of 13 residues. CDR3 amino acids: CAWSNRRTDTQYF. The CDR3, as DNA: TGTGCCTGGAGTAACCGGCGCACAGATACGCAGTATTTT.

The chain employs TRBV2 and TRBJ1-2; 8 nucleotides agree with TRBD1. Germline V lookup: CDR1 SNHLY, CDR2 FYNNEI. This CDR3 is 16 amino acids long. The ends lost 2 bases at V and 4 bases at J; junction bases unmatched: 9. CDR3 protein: CASSERDRLLVYGYTF. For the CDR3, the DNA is TGTGCCAGCAGTGAAAGGGACAGGCTTCTAGTCTATGGCTACACCTTC.

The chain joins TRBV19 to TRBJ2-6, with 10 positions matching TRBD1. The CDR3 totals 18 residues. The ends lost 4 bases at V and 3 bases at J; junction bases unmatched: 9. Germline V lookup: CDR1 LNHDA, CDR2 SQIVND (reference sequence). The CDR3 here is CASSSLDRGLVGANVLTF. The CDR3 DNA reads TGTGCCAGTAGTAGCCTTGACAGGGGGCTTGTTGGGGCCAACGTCCTGACTTTC.

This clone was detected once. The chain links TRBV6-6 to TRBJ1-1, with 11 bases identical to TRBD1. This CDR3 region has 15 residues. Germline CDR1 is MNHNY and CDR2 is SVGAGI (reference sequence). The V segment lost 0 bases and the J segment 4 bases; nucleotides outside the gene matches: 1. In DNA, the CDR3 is TGTGCCAGCAGTTACTCCGGGACAGGGGGCACTGAAGCTTTCTTT. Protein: CASSYSGTGGTEAFF.

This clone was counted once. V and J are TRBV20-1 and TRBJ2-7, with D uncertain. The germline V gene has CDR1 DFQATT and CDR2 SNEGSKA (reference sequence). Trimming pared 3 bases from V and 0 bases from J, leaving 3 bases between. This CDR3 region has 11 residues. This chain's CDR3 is CSARDSYEQYF. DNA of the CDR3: TGCAGTGCTAGGGACTCCTACGAGCAGTACTTC.

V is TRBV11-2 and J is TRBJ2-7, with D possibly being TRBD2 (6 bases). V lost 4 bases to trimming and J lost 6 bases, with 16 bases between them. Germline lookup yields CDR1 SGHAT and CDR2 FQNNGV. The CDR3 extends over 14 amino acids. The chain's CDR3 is CASSYGGRRGEQYF. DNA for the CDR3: TGTGCCAGCAGCTATGGGGGGAGGAGGGGCGAGCAGTACTTC.

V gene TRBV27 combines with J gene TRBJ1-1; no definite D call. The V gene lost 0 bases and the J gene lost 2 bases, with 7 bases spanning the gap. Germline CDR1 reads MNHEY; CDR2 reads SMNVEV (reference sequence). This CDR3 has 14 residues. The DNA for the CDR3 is TGTGCCAGCAGTTTATCTCCGGCTAACACTGAAGCTTTCTTT. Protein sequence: CASSLSPANTEAFF.